This T cell receptor beta chain was sequenced in a study of T cell responses to AZD1222 COVID-19 vaccine. Across the whole study: Pooled together were second doses at about 4 or about 12 weeks. Whole-study results and caveats: Two AZD1222 doses significantly raised spike-specific TCR breadth and depth over controls. Only after the peak T cell response were repertoires sampled. Regions 160-218 and 743-854 held dominance among vaccine-associated CD4 TCRs, which spanned spike.

Comments on this clone: Its specificity is unknown. The sample holds other DNA sequences that translate to the same CDR3.

Sequencing was performed with immunoSEQ multiplex PCR; in TCRdb, only in-frame clones are kept and a portion is missing. This table holds 200,000 to 300,000 clones, approximately 95% found once. The CDR3 spans 13 residues. Trimming shortened V by 5 bases and J by 2 bases, and 7 bases separated the two germline ends. This receptor was obtained from an adult in good health. Source: peripheral blood, taken on day 0 of AZD1222 vaccination. The gene calls are TRBV12-3 or TRBV12-4 and TRBJ1-5; no clear D. The DNA for the CDR3 is TGTGCCAGCAGTGGACGGGGCAATCAGCCCCAGCATTTT. Encoded protein: CASSGRGNQPQHF.